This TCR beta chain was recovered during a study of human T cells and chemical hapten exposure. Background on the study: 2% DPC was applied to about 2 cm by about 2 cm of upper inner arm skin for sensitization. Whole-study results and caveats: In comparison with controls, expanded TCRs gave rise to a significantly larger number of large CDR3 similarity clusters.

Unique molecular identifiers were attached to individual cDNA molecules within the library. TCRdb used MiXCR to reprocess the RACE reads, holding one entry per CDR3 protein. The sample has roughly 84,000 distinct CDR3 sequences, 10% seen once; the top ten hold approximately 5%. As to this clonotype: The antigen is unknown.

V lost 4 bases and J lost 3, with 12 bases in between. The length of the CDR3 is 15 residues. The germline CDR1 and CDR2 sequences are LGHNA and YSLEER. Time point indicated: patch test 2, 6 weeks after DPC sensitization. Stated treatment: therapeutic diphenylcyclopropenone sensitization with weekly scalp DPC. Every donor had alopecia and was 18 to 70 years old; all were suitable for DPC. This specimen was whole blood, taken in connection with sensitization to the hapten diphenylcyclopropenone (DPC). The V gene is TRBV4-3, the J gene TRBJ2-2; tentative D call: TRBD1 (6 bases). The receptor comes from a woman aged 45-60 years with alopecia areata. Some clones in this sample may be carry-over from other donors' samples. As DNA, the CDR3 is TGCGCCAGCAGCCCACCGGGACAAGACACCGGGGAGCTGTTTTTT. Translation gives CASSPPGQDTGELFF.